The source of this T cell receptor beta chain is a study of shared clonotypes between healthy human individuals (dated by TCRdb to 2018 to 2021). General notes on the study: Two women and a few men aged 18 to 49 years were included in the cohort. To increase sequencing depth and limit assay-specific biases, different laboratories used diverse techniques to prepare libraries and sequence TCR repertoires. To estimate repertoire size and how much clonotypes are shared between individuals, the study performed deep sequencing of blood TCR repertoires from 4 to 6 healthy adults. For each donor, CD4 naive and CD4 memory were each run on three plates, CD8 naive on two plates, and CD8 memory on one plate. Between about 0.8 and 9 billion PBMCs per donor were obtained by leukapheresis. Overall study results and their limits: Even with the large sequencing depth, rarefaction of the sorted-subset datasets indicated that sequencing was incomplete. Sharing across a few donors was observed for 5% to 6.5% of naive CD4, over 3% of naive CD8, 2.3% of memory CD4, and about 0.4% of memory CD8 clonotypes. Sampling was restricted to blood, and TCR repertoires in tissue are likely to differ from TCR repertoires in blood. The genetic and exposure-history diversity represented was limited by the small number of donors. Naive subsets generally had larger estimated clonotype richness than memory subsets did. Pairwise subsampling led to the expectation that sequencing depth would affect the degree of clonotype sharing among donors. Clonotypes shared by all four sorted-subset donors showed higher generation probabilities than non-shared clonotypes.

In its sample, this clone was seen a few times. Its antigen is unknown. No base-level quality is on record; no much larger clone is a single base apart. Using the deep immunoSEQ assay, TCR CDR3 regions were amplified from genomic DNA by multiplex PCR. Extracted genomic DNA from each cell subset was distributed evenly across all wells of several immunoSEQ 96-well plates, and each plate was treated as a replicate. For sorted subsets, around 0.2 ug of genomic DNA, equivalent to roughly 30,000 T cell genomes, went into each replicate PCR. Purified libraries were quantified with a Qubit 3.0 fluorometer, sized on a Bioanalyzer 2100, and re-quantified with the KAPA Library Quantification kit. Every immunoSEQ 96-well plate was sequenced on a dedicated single-read 150-cycle Illumina NextSeq 550 flow cell. Per the source publication's procedure: Because the immunoSEQ output held only junctional sequences and lacked quality scores, the filtering could not match the filtering applied to full-length reads. Sequences were annotated with PyIR, a Python wrapper for IgBLAST v1.9, using IMGT germline references to assign V/J genes and CDR3. Reads were filtered out if the reads had weak V/J assignments (E-value above 1e-6), no CDR3, stop codons, out-of-frame junctions, or ambiguous translated residues. V3J clonotypes were defined by identical inferred V gene, J gene, and CDR3 amino acid sequence. Percentage overlap between repertoires was computed as shared unique clonotypes divided by the size of the smaller repertoire. Richness of each repertoire was evaluated using RTK rarefaction, the Chao1 estimator, and Recon v2.1 estimates of unobserved clonotypes. OLGA was used to compute generation probabilities for all TCRbeta clonotypes that the gDNA method yielded from a handful of donors. Held by TCRdb, this immuneACCESS table contains in-frame sequences only and omits some clones. Under half of the omission traces to an unresolved V gene where checked; the cause of the rest is unknown. V and J calls and clone size are given by that table; D and trimming were obtained from the DNA. The sample contains about 690,000 clones, less than 95% of them found a single time. 30% to 35% of the sample comes from the top ten.

The donors were healthy, HIV-negative adults with no recently reported acute infections or vaccinations. Every donor was a Caucasian adult living in Nashville, Tennessee, USA. CD8 memory samples were composed of magnetically selected CD45RO+ cells combined with CCR7-negative CD45RA+ effector memory (TemRA) cells. After blood collection by leukapheresis, PBMCs were isolated using Ficoll-Histopaque density gradient centrifugation and then cryopreserved in the vapor phase of liquid nitrogen. Analytical flow cytometry was used to check the purity and quantity of every magnetically sorted T cell population. Each sorted fraction had its genomic DNA isolated and then quantified by UV absorbance on a Nanodrop 2000c. The germline V gene (reference sequence) sets CDR1 to MNHEY and CDR2 to SMNVEV. The CDR3, cysteine through phenylalanine, is 14 amino acids long. CDR3 DNA is the only sequence kept; it has 42 bases, read in frame from the first base. V and J are truncated by 5 bases and 2 bases respectively, leaving an intervening sequence of 13 bases.

Sequencing input: memory CD8+ T cells from PBMCs. The cell subset or site label on this specimen signifies: CD45RO+ cells pooled with CCR7-negative TemRA cells. This TCR was sampled from a man in his late teens or twenties in good health. Some clones in this sample may be carry-over from other donors' samples. The chain is encoded by TRBV27 joined to TRBJ2-7; D gene: possibly TRBD2, on 5 matching bases. The CDR3 protein sequence reads: CASSPSVRAYEQYF. The DNA sequence reads TGTGCCAGCAGTCCTTCTGTGCGGGCCTACGAGCAGTACTTC.